Sequencing of this T cell receptor beta chain was carried out in a study of CD8 T cells in Susac syndrome. Germline-derived CDR1 and CDR2 are SQVTM and ANQGSEA. The V gene end was trimmed by 6 bases and the J gene end by 4 bases; junction bases not matched to a gene: 11. The CDR3 is made up of 15 amino acids. It was with random hexamers that about 0.45 to 1 ug RNA was reverse transcribed. TCRdb processed the immunoSEQ multiplex PCR reads anew with MiXCR; each CDR3 protein has one entry. This sample has about 150,000 distinct CDR3 sequences, with around 95% found just once. The J gene is TRBJ2-3, the V gene TRBV29-1; 9 bases line up with TRBD1. Specimen: CD8+ T cells from PBMCs. The receptor was derived from a human donor with multiple sclerosis. The CDR3 spells CSVEEGTGPPDTQYF. CDR3 sequence (DNA): TGCAGCGTCGAGGAGGGGACAGGGCCCCCAGATACGCAGTATTTT.